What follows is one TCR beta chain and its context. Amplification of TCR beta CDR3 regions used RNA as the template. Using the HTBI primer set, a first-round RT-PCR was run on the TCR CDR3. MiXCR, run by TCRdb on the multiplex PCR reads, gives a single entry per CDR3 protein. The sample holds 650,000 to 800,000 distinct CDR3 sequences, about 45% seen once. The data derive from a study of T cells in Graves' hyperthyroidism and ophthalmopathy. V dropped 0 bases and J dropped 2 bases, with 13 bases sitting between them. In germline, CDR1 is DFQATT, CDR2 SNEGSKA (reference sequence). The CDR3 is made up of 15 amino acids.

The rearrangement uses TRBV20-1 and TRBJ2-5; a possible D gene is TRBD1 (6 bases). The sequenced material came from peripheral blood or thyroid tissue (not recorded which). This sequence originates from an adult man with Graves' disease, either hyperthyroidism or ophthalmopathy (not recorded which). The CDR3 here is CSARDRGGDQETQYF. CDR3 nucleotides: TGCAGTGCTAGAGATCGTGGGGGCGATCAAGAGACCCAGTACTTC.